The next 8 T cell receptor beta chains were all read from a single sample in a study of cytomegalovirus exposure and HLA in healthy donors. With 60 Vbeta and 13 Jbeta primers, the PCR was carried out. Clones were sequenced by immunoSEQ multiplex PCR, and TCRdb holds only the in-frame ones, with some missing. The sample holds 150,000 to 200,000 clones, approximately 84% seen once. The sample consisted of PBMCs. Receptors were obtained from a girl aged 5-17 years in good health and CMV-seropositive.

This chain joins TRBV9 and TRBJ1-1; 8 positions agree with TRBD1. V gave up 0 bases and J gave up 3 bases; unmatched junction bases: 4. The germline gives CDR1 SGDLS, CDR2 YYNGEE. The CDR3 length is 15 residues. CDR3 in amino acids: CASSVDRGTDTEAFF. The CDR3 DNA is TGTGCCAGCAGCGTAGACAGGGGGACGGACACTGAAGCTTTCTTT.

For the CDR3, the DNA is TGTGCCAGCAGTTTGGACAGGTTGAACACTGAAGCTTTCTTT. Its protein product is CASSLDRLNTEAFF. The chain recombines TRBV6-6 with TRBJ1-1, with 7 bases matching TRBD1. Germline trimming cut 4 bases from V and 0 bases from J; bases unmatched to any gene: 2. Germline V gene sequence: CDR1 MNHNY, CDR2 SVGAGI (reference sequence). The CDR3 is 14 residues long.

The chain joins TRBV11-3 to TRBJ2-2, with D possibly matching TRBD1 (5 bases). The CDR3 spans 16 residues. CDR1 and CDR2 from the germline V gene are SGHNT and YENEEA. V was clipped by 5 bases and J by 6 bases, with 19 bases between them. The CDR3 nucleotides read TGTGCCAGCAGCGAAGACAGCTGGTCGCTTTCCGGGGAGCTGTTTTTT. Protein sequence: CASSEDSWSLSGELFF.

V usage is TRBV10-3 and J usage is TRBJ1-1; D is unresolved. In germline, CDR1 is ENHRY, CDR2 SYGVKD. The ends were cut back, 4 bases at V and 2 bases at J, with 8 bases in the middle. This CDR3 spans 13 amino acids. The CDR3 DNA reads TGTGCCATCAGTGTTCAGGAAAACACTGAAGCTTTCTTT. Encoded protein: CAISVQENTEAFF.

This clone has only a few counts. V and J are TRBV9 and TRBJ2-3; 8 bases line up with TRBD2. V lost 4 bases and J lost 2; bases outside the gene matches: 3. CDR3 length: 14 amino acids. Germline assignment: CDR1 SGDLS and CDR2 YYNGEE. CDR3 nucleotides: TGTGCCAGCAGCTTAGCGGGGATCACAGATACGCAGTATTTT. It is translated as CASSLAGITDTQYF.

V and J are TRBV4-1 and TRBJ2-3; D unclear. Germline V lookup: CDR1 MGHRA, CDR2 YSYEKL. Trimming took 0 bases from V and 0 from J, leaving 13 bases between them. The CDR3 spans 17 residues. This chain's CDR3 is CASSQDHWQASTDTQYF. The CDR3 DNA reads TGCGCCAGCAGCCAAGATCACTGGCAGGCTAGCACAGATACGCAGTATTTT.

This chain joins TRBV5-4 and TRBJ1-2; perhaps TRBD1 as D (6 bases). V lost 3 bases to trimming and J lost 5 bases, with 17 bases between them. Per germline, CDR1 SGHNT and CDR2 YYREEE (reference sequence). The CDR3 runs 15 residues. Here the CDR3 reads CASSSTGNQIYGYTF. The CDR3 nucleotides read TGTGCCAGCAGCTCCACAGGGAACCAAATATATGGCTACACCTTC.

This chain connects TRBV30 to TRBJ1-4, with 7 bases identical to TRBD1. V trimming: 7 bases; J trimming: 15 bases; junction bases outside the gene matches: 17. There are 13 residues in the CDR3. Germline-derived CDR1 and CDR2 are GTSNPN and SVGIG (reference sequence). The CDR3 DNA follows: TGTGCCTACCGGGACAGTAAGGTGATAGAGGTGTTTTTT. Translating gives CAYRDSKVIEVFF. The full variable domain, completed using reference TRBV30 and TRBJ1-4, is SQTIHQWPATLVQPVGSPLSLECTVEGTSNPNLYWYRQAAGRGLQLLFYSVGIGQISSEVPQNLSASRPQDRQFILSSKKLLLSDSGFYLCAYRDSKVIEVFFGSGTQLSVL.